This T cell receptor (beta chain) was profiled in a study of T cell responses to AZD1222 COVID-19 vaccine. Overall study results and limits: Only after the peak T cell response were repertoires sampled.

TCRdb's copy holds only in-frame clones and misses some; the assay was immunoSEQ multiplex PCR. This sample carries about 150,000 clones, just over 90% of them seen once, and the ten largest clones take 1.9%. The CDR3 totals 14 residues. V dropped 3 bases and J dropped 7; count of bases not matched to a gene: 3. Germline V lookup: CDR1 SGHRS, CDR2 YFSETQ. To note about this clone: Its target is not known.

This clonotype was sampled from an adult who received the AZD1222 COVID-19 vaccine. Sequenced material: peripheral blood, taken 28 days after the second AZD1222 dose. The gene calls are TRBV5-1 and TRBJ2-2; 10 nucleotides match TRBD2. The CDR3, as DNA: TGCGCCAGCAGCTCTAGCGGGAGCATCGGGGAGCTGTTTTTT. This sequence encodes CASSSSGSIGELFF.